These 27 T cell receptor beta chains originate from one sample sequenced in a study of shared clonotypes between healthy human individuals. Only in-frame clones appear in the TCRdb table, and some are missing; sequencing was by immunoSEQ multiplex PCR. The sample consists of roughly 1,500,000 clones, 98% of them appearing once. The source material was naive CD4+ T cells sorted from blood. Subset denoted: CD45RA+ positively selected. These receptors originate from a man aged 25-40 years in good health.

Comments on this clone: The junction departs from germline at one end; a sequencing error may be responsible. This chain joins TRBV7-7 and TRBJ2-1; D might be TRBD1 or TRBD2, each matching 6 bases. Germline assignment: CDR1 SSHAT and CDR2 FNYEAQ (reference sequence). The CDR3 extends over 14 amino acids. CDR3 region: CASSPLGGHNEQFF. As DNA, the CDR3 is TGTGCTAGCAGCCCTCTCGGGGGCCACAATGAGCAGTTCTTC.

V is TRBV6-6 and J is TRBJ2-2; D is ambiguous. Trimming shortened V by 7 bases and J by 5 bases, and 11 bases separated the two germline ends. The CDR3 sequence is 13 residues long. CDR1 and CDR2 from the germline V gene are MNHNY and SVGAGI (reference sequence). DNA for the CDR3: TGTGCCAGCACCCCGAGAGGAACCGGGGAGCTGTTTTTT. This gives the protein CASTPRGTGELFF.

This sequence joins TRBV7-6 and TRBJ2-1; D perhaps matches TRBD1 (6 bases). This CDR3 region has 15 residues. The germline gives CDR1 SGHVS, CDR2 FNYEAQ. Between the trimmed V and J ends, which lost 5 bases and 1 base, there was a span of 12 bases. CDR3 residues: CASSRQALSYNEQFF. CDR3 nucleotides: TGTGCCAGCAGCCGACAGGCCCTGTCCTACAATGAGCAGTTCTTC.

The rearrangement joins TRBV13 to TRBJ2-7; D is unresolved. Trimming pared 2 bases from V and 6 bases from J, leaving 8 bases between. CDR1 is PRHDT and CDR2 is FYEKMQ in the germline V gene (reference sequence). The CDR3 is made up of 12 amino acids. CDR3 in amino acids: CASSLKRAEQYF. The CDR3 nucleotides are TGTGCCAGCAGCTTAAAAAGAGCCGAGCAGTACTTC.

This sequence joins TRBV7-2 and TRBJ2-3; D not certain. The V end was cut by 1 base, the J end by 4 bases, with 6 bases between. The length of the CDR3 is 13 residues. The germline V gene encodes CDR1 SGHTA and CDR2 FQGNSA. CDR3 protein: CASSLVAADTQYF. The CDR3 bases are TGTGCCAGCAGCTTAGTGGCTGCAGATACGCAGTATTTT.

This chain joins TRBV27 and TRBJ2-3, with D possibly being TRBD1 or TRBD2 (5 bases each). This CDR3 has 15 residues. The V end lost 4 bases, the J end lost 6 bases, and 17 bases lay between the germline ends. The germline CDR1 and CDR2 sequences are MNHEY and SMNVEV (reference sequence). The CDR3 DNA reads TGTGCCAGCAGTTACCGGGACGGCGTTAGGGATACGCAGTATTTT. Amino acids: CASSYRDGVRDTQYF.

The chain couples TRBV7-2 to TRBJ2-5; 11 nucleotides match TRBD1. The CDR3 extends over 16 amino acids. Germline V gene lookup returns CDR1 SGHTA and CDR2 FQGNSA. Unmatched junction bases numbered 6, after V lost 1 base and J lost 5 bases. The CDR3 DNA follows: TGTGCCAGCAGCTTAGTGGGGACAGGGGGTATGGAGACCCAGTACTTC. Residues: CASSLVGTGGMETQYF.

The V call is TRBV18, the J call TRBJ2-3, with TRBD2 matching 10 bases. The ends lost 3 bases at V and 4 bases at J; junction bases unmatched: 7. The CDR3 length is 16 residues. CDR1 and CDR2 from the germline V gene are KGHSH and LQKENI. In DNA, the CDR3 is TGTGCCAGCTCACCGGTGATAGCGGGAGGTCCAGATACGCAGTATTTT. As protein: CASSPVIAGGPDTQYF.

A word on this clone: The same CDR3 also results from other DNA sequences found in this sample. The CDR3 coding sequence is TGTGCCAGCTCACCCGGACAGGGTACCTACGAGCAGTACTTC. Amino acids: CASSPGQGTYEQYF. The rearrangement joins TRBV18 to TRBJ2-7; TRBD1 aligns across 8 bases. Looked up from germline, CDR1 is KGHSH and CDR2 is LQKENI. This CDR3 contains 14 residues. V trimming: 3 bases; J trimming: 2 bases; junction bases outside the gene matches: 3.

This chain joins TRBV7-9 and TRBJ2-7, with 9 bases identical to TRBD1. Germline values: CDR1 SEHNR, CDR2 FQNEAQ (reference sequence). After removal of 5 bases from V and 5 bases from J, the junction contained 10 bases not matched to a gene. CDR3 length: 15 amino acids. CDR3 nucleotide sequence: TGTGCCAGCAGCACACTTCGACAGGGGGAAAACGAGCAGTACTTC. Translated: CASSTLRQGENEQYF.

The genes are TRBV5-4 and TRBJ2-1; 11 positions match TRBD2. CDR3 length: 17 amino acids. V dropped 4 bases and J dropped 2; count of bases not matched to a gene: 8. Germline values: CDR1 SGHNT, CDR2 YYREEE (reference sequence). The CDR3 sequence: CASSDLAGGKTYNEQFF. The DNA of the CDR3 is TGTGCCAGCAGCGATCTAGCGGGAGGCAAAACCTACAATGAGCAGTTCTTC. The full variable domain, in which reference TRBV5-4 and TRBJ2-1 provide the parts outside the CDR3, is ETGVTQSPTHLIKTRGQQVTLRCSSQSGHNTVSWYQQALGQGPQFIFQYYREEENGRGNFPPRFSGLQFPNYSSELNVNALELDDSALYLCASSDLAGGKTYNEQFFGPGTRLTVL.

The chain employs TRBV7-2 and TRBJ2-1; 12 bases map to TRBD2. This CDR3 region has 17 residues. With V trimmed by 1 base and J by 3 bases, 4 bases remained unmatched. Germline V gene data show CDR1 as SGHTA and CDR2 as FQGNSA. The CDR3 DNA is TGTGCCAGCAGCTTAGTGTCTAGCGGGAGGGGCTACAATGAGCAGTTCTTC. Translated, it gives CASSLVSSGRGYNEQFF.

Comment on this clone: Distinct nucleotide sequences in the sample also encode this CDR3. This chain joins TRBV4-1 and TRBJ2-3, with D uncertain. CDR3 length: 11 amino acids. Per the germline V gene, CDR1 is MGHRA and CDR2 is YSYEKL. V was pared by 3 bases and J by 6 bases, with 4 bases between. CDR3 protein: CASSQRDTQYF. CDR3 coding DNA: TGCGCCAGCAGCCAGAGGGATACGCAGTATTTT.

The genes are TRBV14 and TRBJ2-1, with TRBD2 identical over 7 bases. Germline V gene sequence: CDR1 SGHDN, CDR2 FVKESK. This CDR3 comprises 17 residues. After removal of 4 bases from V and 7 bases from J, the junction contained 16 bases not matched to a gene. CDR3 in DNA: TGTGCCAGCAGCCGACGGACGAGACTAACCGGGGGGAATGAGCAGTTCTTC. Amino acid sequence: CASSRRTRLTGGNEQFF.

This chain links TRBV5-1 with TRBJ2-1; unclear D gene. Between the trimmed V and J ends, which lost 3 bases and 8 bases, there was a span of 12 bases. The CDR3 contains 13 residues. Germline values: CDR1 SGHRS, CDR2 YFSETQ. The DNA for the CDR3 is TGCGCCAGCAGCTATAAGGAGTTCGATGAGCAGTTCTTC. This encodes CASSYKEFDEQFF.

Only one count was recorded for this clone. This rearrangement joins TRBV7-6 to TRBJ2-4; D might be TRBD1 (7 bases). The length of the CDR3 is 21 residues. Deletions cut 2 bases from V and 0 bases from J, with 26 bases between. Germline CDR1 is SGHVS and CDR2 is FNYEAQ. The CDR3, as DNA: TGTGCCAGCAGCTTAACCCCGCTGGAGGGGGCAGGGAGATTAGCCAAAAACATTCAGTACTTC. This sequence encodes CASSLTPLEGAGRLAKNIQYF.

The chain uses TRBV7-6 and TRBJ2-1, with a possible D match to TRBD1 (6 bases). Germline V gives CDR1 SGHVS, CDR2 FNYEAQ. There are 14 residues in the CDR3. V lost 4 bases and J 6 bases, leaving 13 bases between the germline ends. This chain's CDR3 is CASSSQGQGNEQFF. The CDR3 nucleotides are TGTGCCAGCAGCTCGCAGGGGCAAGGCAATGAGCAGTTCTTC. The full variable domain, completed using reference TRBV7-6 and TRBJ2-1, is GAGVSQSPRYKVTKRGQDVALRCDPISGHVSLYWYRQALGQGPEFLTYFNYEAQQDKSGLPNDRFSAERPEGSISTLTIQRTEQRDSAMYRCASSSQGQGNEQFFGPGTRLTVL.

In this sample, this clone turned up a few times. This same CDR3 is encoded by further DNA sequences in the sample. This chain uses TRBV18 with TRBJ2-1, with D possibly TRBD2 on 6 matching bases. The CDR3 loop spans 14 amino acids. Germline V gives CDR1 KGHSH, CDR2 LQKENI. V dropped 3 bases and J dropped 2 bases, with 8 bases sitting between them. This CDR3 reads CASSPTRTYNEQFF. The CDR3 DNA follows: TGTGCCAGCTCACCGACTAGGACCTACAATGAGCAGTTCTTC.

The chain is built from TRBV5-1 and TRBJ2-7, with TRBD2 matching 10 bases. Trimming cost V 2 bases and J 4 bases; bases outside gene matches: 15. CDR3 length equals 18 residues. Germline lookup yields CDR1 SGHRS and CDR2 YFSETQ. CDR3 DNA sequence: TGCGCCAGCAGCTTTCTCCCCGGCCTAGCGGGAGAGTTTTACGAGCAGTACTTC. This gives the protein CASSFLPGLAGEFYEQYF.

The chain combines TRBV7-8 with TRBJ2-1; D uncertain. V lost 5 bases and J lost 8, with 22 bases in between. The CDR3 is 16 amino acids. From germline, CDR1 is SGHVS and CDR2 FQNEAQ. DNA for the CDR3: TGTGCCAGCAGCCCCGTATCCGCAGGATGGTTGGATGAGCAGTTCTTC. It translates to CASSPVSAGWLDEQFF. Combining the CDR3 with reference TRBV7-8 and TRBJ2-1 gives the whole variable domain GAGVSQSPRYKVAKRGQDVALRCDPISGHVSLFWYQQALGQGPEFLTYFQNEAQLDKSGLPSDRFFAERPEGSVSTLKIQRTQQEDSAVYLCASSPVSAGWLDEQFFGPGTRLTVL.

The CDR3 spells CASSLAGGWSTDTQYF. The CDR3 DNA reads TGTGCCAGCAGCTTGGCTGGGGGCTGGAGCACAGATACGCAGTATTTT. The chain joins TRBV5-4 to TRBJ2-3; tentative D call: TRBD1 (6 bases). Trimming removed 0 bases at V and 0 bases at J, with 11 bases between. The CDR3 consists of 16 residues. The germline gives CDR1 SGHNT, CDR2 YYREEE (reference sequence).

As to this clone: Distinct nucleotide sequences in the sample also encode this CDR3. The chain has TRBV20-1 and TRBJ1-5, with unresolved D. The CDR3 contains 11 residues. The V end lost 2 bases, the J end lost 10 bases, and 9 bases lay between the germline ends. The germline gives CDR1 DFQATT, CDR2 SNEGSKA (reference sequence). The CDR3 nucleotides read TGCAGTGCTAGATCTGGTCAACCCCAGCATTTT. Translation gives CSARSGQPQHF.

This chain connects TRBV5-6 to TRBJ2-5; D gene ambiguous. CDR1 is SGHDT and CDR2 is YYEEEE in the germline V gene. The CDR3 has 15 residues. The V gene lost 0 bases and the J gene lost 0 bases, with 9 bases spanning the gap. The CDR3 is CASSLVWPNQETQYF. For the CDR3, the DNA is TGTGCCAGCAGCTTGGTTTGGCCTAACCAAGAGACCCAGTACTTC. Supplemented by reference TRBV5-6 and TRBJ2-5, the full variable domain reads DAGVTQSPTHLIKTRGQQVTLRCSPKSGHDTVSWYQQALGQGPQFIFQYYEEEERQRGNFPDRFSGHQFPNYSSELNVNALLLGDSALYLCASSLVWPNQETQYFGPGTRLLVL.

The chain is built from TRBV5-6 and TRBJ1-2; D gene ambiguous. The CDR3 length is 16 residues. V was cut by 4 bases and J by 0 bases, with 16 bases left in between. CDR1 is SGHDT and CDR2 is YYEEEE in the germline V gene. CDR3 DNA sequence: TGTGCCAGCAGCCGAACGGAACTAGAGGCTAACTATGGCTACACCTTC. Protein: CASSRTELEANYGYTF.

This rearrangement joins TRBV5-1 to TRBJ2-2; D gene unclear. V gave up 1 base and J gave up 0 bases, with 4 bases separating them. The CDR3 contains 14 residues. Germline V lookup: CDR1 SGHRS, CDR2 YFSETQ. This CDR3 is CASSLPTNTGELFF. The CDR3 nucleotides read TGCGCCAGCAGCTTGCCTACGAACACCGGGGAGCTGTTTTTT.

Of note for this clone: Additional DNA sequences in this sample encode the identical CDR3. The chain combines TRBV6-5 with TRBJ2-7; D uncertain. CDR3 length: 11 residues. V was cut by 6 bases and J by 4 bases, with 7 bases left in between. Germline lookup yields CDR1 MNHEY and CDR2 SVGAGI. As DNA, the CDR3 is TGTGCCAGCAGCTCCACATACGAGCAGTACTTC. Its protein product is CASSSTYEQYF.

The chain uses TRBV6-5 and TRBJ1-4, with 7 bases that match TRBD1. Per the germline V gene, CDR1 is MNHEY and CDR2 is SVGAGI. V lost 5 bases and J lost 0; bases outside the gene matches: 3. The CDR3 runs 15 residues. CDR3 DNA sequence: TGTGCCAGCAGTACCGACAGGGCAACTAATGAAAAACTGTTTTTT. Its protein product is CASSTDRATNEKLFF.